The 28 T cell receptor beta chains below come from one sample, sequenced in a study of blood T cell repertoires in COVID-19. Sequencing was performed with immunoSEQ multiplex PCR; in TCRdb, only in-frame clones are kept and a portion is missing. The sample contains under 250,000 clones, roughly 86% of which appear only once. The specimen was peripheral blood. The receptors come from a woman aged 40 to 50 with acute or convalescent COVID-19.

The J gene is TRBJ1-4, the V gene TRBV3-1 (or the pseudogene TRBV3-2); weak D call: TRBD1 (6 bases). V lost 7 bases to trimming and J lost 4 bases, with 16 bases between them. The CDR3 consists of 15 residues. Germline V gives CDR1 LGHDT, CDR2 YNNKEL (reference sequence). The CDR3 is CASTQRGSVNEKLFF. CDR3 DNA sequence: TGTGCCAGCACCCAGAGGGGGTCTGTTAATGAAAAACTGTTTTTT.

About this clone: At one of its ends the junction is not consistent with the germline gene, which may arise from a read error. The genes are TRBV7-9 and TRBJ2-4, with 7 bases identical to TRBD2. The CDR3 has 16 residues. CDR1 and CDR2 from the germline V gene are SEHNR and FQNEAQ (reference sequence). The CDR3 DNA follows: TGTGCCAGCAGCTTAGTTCGGGGGGTAGCCAGAAACATTCAGTACTTC. Its translation: CASSLVRGVARNIQYF.

The chain joins TRBV19 to TRBJ2-3; a possible D gene is TRBD2 (5 bases). The CDR3 sequence is 15 residues long. Trimming stripped 3 bases from V and 2 bases from J, with 12 bases between. From germline, CDR1 is LNHDA and CDR2 SQIVND (reference sequence). As DNA, the CDR3 is TGTGCCAGTAGTATGGCAGAGGGAAACACAGATACGCAGTATTTT. This translates into CASSMAEGNTDTQYF.

The chain employs TRBV6-4 and TRBJ2-1; 10 bases map to TRBD2. Looked up from germline, CDR1 is MRHNA and CDR2 is SNTAGT. V lost 2 bases to trimming and J lost 2 bases; unmatched junction nucleotides: 9. The CDR3 contains 18 residues. CDR3 residues: CASSDTPGSGGTYNEQFF. CDR3 nucleotides: TGTGCCAGCAGTGACACCCCTGGTAGCGGGGGGACCTACAATGAGCAGTTCTTC.

The CDR3 here is CASSLLETGSKKLFF. CDR3 DNA sequence: TGTGCCAGCAGTTTATTGGAGACAGGGTCGAAAAAACTGTTTTTT. V and J are TRBV27 and TRBJ1-4; 7 bases line up with TRBD1. The CDR3 is 15 amino acids. Germline-derived CDR1 and CDR2 are MNHEY and SMNVEV (reference sequence). With 1 base clipped from V and 9 bases from J, the junction kept 8 bases outside the gene matches.

This chain links TRBV7-2 with TRBJ2-3; TRBD2 aligns across 8 bases. The V segment lost 3 bases and the J segment 2 bases; nucleotides outside the gene matches: 1. The V gene's germline CDR1 is SGHTA and CDR2 FQGNSA. The CDR3 is 14 amino acids. In DNA form, the CDR3 reads TGTGCCAGCAGCTTGACTAGCGACACAGATACGCAGTATTTT. Protein sequence: CASSLTSDTDTQYF.

Of note for this clone: Other DNA variants within this sample encode the same CDR3. The CDR3: CASSRDRGYNEQFF. DNA of the CDR3: TGTGCCAGCAGCCGGGACAGGGGTTACAATGAGCAGTTCTTC. The chain is built from TRBV7-2 and TRBJ2-1, with 10 nucleotides matching TRBD1. Looked up from germline, CDR1 is SGHTA and CDR2 is FQGNSA. The V and J ends lost 5 bases and 4 bases, in that order; junction bases with no gene match: 2. CDR3 size: 14 residues. Complete variable domain (other parts from reference TRBV7-2 and TRBJ2-1): GAGVSQSPSNKVTEKGKDVELRCDPISGHTALYWYRQSLGQGLEFLIYFQGNSAPDKSGLPSDRFSAERTGGSVSTLTIQRTQQEDSAVYLCASSRDRGYNEQFFGPGTRLTVL.

The chain recombines TRBV4-3 with TRBJ2-2, with D possibly TRBD2 on 6 matching bases. The CDR3 consists of 15 residues. From germline, CDR1 is LGHNA and CDR2 YSLEER. Trimming cost V 4 bases and J 1 base, with 10 bases left between them. CDR3 residues: CASSRGLLNTGELFF. The CDR3 region has the DNA TGCGCCAGCAGCCGGGGACTTTTGAACACCGGGGAGCTGTTTTTT.

The chain links TRBV9 to TRBJ2-3; TRBD2 is a possible D gene (7 bases). This CDR3 is built from 15 residues. From germline, CDR1 is SGDLS and CDR2 YYNGEE. V dropped 0 bases and J dropped 2 bases, with 10 bases sitting between them. CDR3 DNA sequence: TGTGCCAGCAGCGTAGTGCGGGGGCACACAGATACGCAGTATTTT. Translating gives CASSVVRGHTDTQYF.

The chain recombines TRBV15 with TRBJ1-5; 8 bases align to TRBD1. V was pared by 3 bases and J by 0 bases, with 7 bases of the junction left unmatched. CDR1 is LNHNV and CDR2 is YYDKDF in the germline V gene (reference sequence). The CDR3 length is 17 residues. The CDR3 DNA sequence: TGTGCCACCAGCAGGGGACAGGCGATGAATAGCAATCAGCCCCAGCATTTT. Translation gives CATSRGQAMNSNQPQHF.

The rearrangement uses TRBV7-8 and TRBJ1-3; D might be TRBD1 (6 bases). The CDR3 has 17 residues. Germline CDR1 is SGHVS and CDR2 is FQNEAQ. V shed 3 bases and J shed 3 bases, with 18 bases lying between them. The CDR3 protein is CASSFGDLGGGGNTIYF. Written as DNA, the CDR3 is TGTGCCAGCAGCTTTGGAGATCTTGGGGGCGGTGGAAACACCATATATTTT.

The V call is TRBV29-1, the J call TRBJ2-4; TRBD2 matches at 12 bases. The CDR3 length is 15 residues. V trimming: 2 bases; J trimming: 4 bases; junction bases outside the gene matches: 3. CDR1 SQVTM and CDR2 ANQGSEA come from the germline V gene. CDR3 protein: CSVEPTSGGKNIQYF. CDR3 DNA: TGCAGCGTTGAACCGACTAGCGGGGGAAAAAACATTCAGTACTTC.

The chain combines TRBV10-1 with TRBJ1-1; tentatively, D is TRBD1 (6 bases). V was trimmed by 4 bases and J by 1 base, leaving 10 bases between them. There are 14 residues in the CDR3. Germline CDR1 reads WNHNN; CDR2 reads SYGVQD (reference sequence). The CDR3 nucleotides read TGCGCCAGCAGTGGTTACAGGGCGAACACTGAAGCTTTCTTT. This translates into CASSGYRANTEAFF.

This clone was counted a few times. The V gene is TRBV9, the J gene TRBJ2-7; 8 bases line up with TRBD1. In germline, CDR1 is SGDLS, CDR2 YYNGEE. The CDR3 spans 15 residues. Germline trimming cut 0 bases from V and 0 bases from J; bases unmatched to any gene: 2. The CDR3: CASSVGQGISYEQYF. CDR3 nucleotides: TGTGCCAGCAGCGTAGGACAGGGGATCTCCTACGAGCAGTACTTC.

The chain links TRBV9 to TRBJ2-2, with 11 nucleotides matching TRBD2. CDR3 length: 17 amino acids. V lost 4 bases and J lost 5; bases outside the gene matches: 10. CDR1 SGDLS and CDR2 YYNGEE come from the germline V gene. CDR3 in amino acids: CASSPRGSGGETGELFF. CDR3 sequence (DNA): TGTGCCAGCAGCCCCCGGGGTAGCGGGGGGGAGACCGGGGAGCTGTTTTTT.

This clone was observed once. This chain uses TRBV6-2 or TRBV6-3 with TRBJ2-7; maybe TRBD2 (6 bases). The CDR3 has 15 residues. V shed 4 bases and J shed 5 bases, with 18 bases lying between them. Germline V gene lookup returns CDR1 MNHEY and CDR2 SVGEGT. The CDR3 loop is CASSLAGTPGHEQYF. In DNA form, the CDR3 reads TGTGCCAGCAGTTTGGCCGGGACTCCCGGCCACGAGCAGTACTTC.

The chain couples TRBV13 to TRBJ1-3; maybe TRBD1 (5 bases). The CDR3 covers 16 residues. V was pared by 1 base and J by 8 bases, with 18 bases between. Germline assignment: CDR1 PRHDT and CDR2 FYEKMQ (reference sequence). CDR3 in DNA: TGTGCCAGCAGCTTAGAGAGGTCCGGGTCGGGGGACACCATATATTTT. This gives the protein CASSLERSGSGDTIYF.

The chain links TRBV7-2 to TRBJ2-1, with D possibly TRBD2 on 5 matching bases. Germline CDR1 and CDR2: SGHTA and FQGNSA. Trimming stripped 5 bases from V and 5 bases from J, with 13 bases between. This CDR3 region has 14 residues. This chain's CDR3 is CASSLYSENNEQFF. In DNA form, the CDR3 reads TGTGCCAGCAGCCTCTATAGCGAGAACAATGAGCAGTTCTTC.

The chain is built from TRBV18 and TRBJ2-7, with D possibly TRBD2 on 6 matching bases. Per the germline V gene, CDR1 is KGHSH and CDR2 is LQKENI. The CDR3 sequence is 13 residues long. Trimming left V 3 bases short and J 10 bases short, with 16 bases between. The CDR3 loop is CASSPGGAGRQYF. In DNA, the CDR3 is TGTGCCAGCTCACCCGGGGGAGCAGGGCGACAGTACTTC.

The chain has TRBV10-3 and TRBJ2-2; TRBD1 is a possible D gene (5 bases). The length of the CDR3 is 17 residues. Trimming stripped 4 bases from V and 0 bases from J, with 15 bases between. Per germline, CDR1 ENHRY and CDR2 SYGVKD. The CDR3 nucleotides read TGTGCCATCAGTGTGGTTTTTATGACAGCGAACACCGGGGAGCTGTTTTTT. Translation: CAISVVFMTANTGELFF.

The chain is built from TRBV24-1 and TRBJ2-3; TRBD2 agrees at 10 bases. The CDR3 length is 16 residues. CDR1 KGHDR and CDR2 SFDVKD come from the germline V gene. V lost 3 bases to trimming and J lost 3 bases; unmatched junction nucleotides: 5. The CDR3 sequence: CATSDASGGFTDTQYF. The CDR3 region has the DNA TGTGCCACCAGTGATGCTAGCGGGGGTTTTACAGATACGCAGTATTTT.

The gene calls are TRBV13 and TRBJ1-5; TRBD1 matches 7 bases. The CDR3 contains 17 residues. Germline V gene sequence: CDR1 PRHDT, CDR2 FYEKMQ (reference sequence). V was clipped by 1 base and J by 2 bases; unmatched bases: 8. CDR3 DNA sequence: TGTGCCAGCAGCTTAGAGAGGGGCAGGGGGGGCAATCAGCCCCAGCATTTT. Protein sequence: CASSLERGRGGNQPQHF.

This clone came up a few times. The chain carries TRBV29-1 and TRBJ2-3, with 8 bases matching TRBD1. The CDR3 extends over 13 amino acids. Germline V CDR1 and CDR2: SQVTM, ANQGSEA. V gave up 6 bases and J gave up 4 bases; unmatched junction bases: 6. The CDR3 protein is CSVDKQGADTQYF. The CDR3 nucleotides are TGCAGCGTGGATAAACAGGGGGCAGATACGCAGTATTTT.

This clone was recorded once. V usage is TRBV5-6 and J usage is TRBJ1-6; the D is unclear. V lost 0 bases and J lost 4, with 11 bases in between. CDR3 length: 16 residues. Germline-derived CDR1 and CDR2 are SGHDT and YYEEEE. The DNA of the CDR3 is TGTGCCAGCAGCTTGGTCCACAGCCGGTATAATTCACCCCTCCACTTT. Translated: CASSLVHSRYNSPLHF.

The chain carries TRBV27 and TRBJ1-1; 9 positions agree with TRBD1. The CDR3 spans 14 residues. The germline gives CDR1 MNHEY, CDR2 SMNVEV (reference sequence). The V gene end was trimmed by 6 bases and the J gene end by 11 bases; junction bases not matched to a gene: 13. The DNA of the CDR3 is TGTGCCAGCAGCAAATATAACCGGGACAGGGATGCTTTCTTT. As protein: CASSKYNRDRDAFF.

This clone was seen only once. This chain uses TRBV13 with TRBJ2-2; tentatively, D is TRBD2 (6 bases). This CDR3 spans 15 amino acids. CDR1 PRHDT and CDR2 FYEKMQ come from the germline V gene (reference sequence). V was cut by 5 bases and J by 8 bases, with 18 bases left in between. CDR3 bases: TGTGCCAGCAGCACGCGGGATCCTCCGGGGGGGGAGCTGTTTTTT. Encoded protein: CASSTRDPPGGELFF.

The DNA of the CDR3 is TGCAGCGGGGGTTTCGATGAGCAGTTCTTC. Its translation: CSGGFDEQFF. The rearrangement joins TRBV29-1 to TRBJ2-1; no reliable D call. CDR1 SQVTM and CDR2 ANQGSEA come from the germline V gene. The CDR3 is made up of 10 amino acids. Trimming removed 7 bases at V and 8 bases at J, with 9 bases between.

The V gene is TRBV29-1, the J gene TRBJ1-1; weak D call: TRBD1 (6 bases). The germline gives CDR1 SQVTM, CDR2 ANQGSEA. V lost 7 bases and J lost 1, with 7 bases in between. This CDR3 is built from 11 residues. The CDR3, as DNA: TGCAGCGCGGGACAGAACACTGAAGCTTTCTTT. It encodes CSAGQNTEAFF.